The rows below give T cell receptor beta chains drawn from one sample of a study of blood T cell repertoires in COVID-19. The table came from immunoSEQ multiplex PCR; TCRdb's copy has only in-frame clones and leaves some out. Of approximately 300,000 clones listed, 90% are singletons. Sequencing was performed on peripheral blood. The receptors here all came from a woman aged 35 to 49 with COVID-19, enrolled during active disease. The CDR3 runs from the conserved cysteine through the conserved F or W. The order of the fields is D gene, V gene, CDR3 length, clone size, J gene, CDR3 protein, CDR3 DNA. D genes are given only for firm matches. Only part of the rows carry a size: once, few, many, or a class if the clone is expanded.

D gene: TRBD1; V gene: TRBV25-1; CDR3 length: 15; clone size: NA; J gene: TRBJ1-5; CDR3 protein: CASSGTGAFNQPQHF; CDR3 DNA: TGTGCCAGCAGTGGGACAGGGGCATTCAATCAGCCCCAGCATTTT
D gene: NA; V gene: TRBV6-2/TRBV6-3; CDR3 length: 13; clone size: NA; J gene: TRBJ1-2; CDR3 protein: CASSYTGPGGYTF; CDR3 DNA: TGTGCCAGCAGTTACACAGGGCCAGGCGGCTACACCTTC
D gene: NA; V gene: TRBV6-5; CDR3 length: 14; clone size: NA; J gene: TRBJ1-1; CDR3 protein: CASSNGVAGAEAFF; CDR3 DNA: TGTGCCAGCAGCAATGGGGTCGCGGGGGCTGAAGCTTTCTTT
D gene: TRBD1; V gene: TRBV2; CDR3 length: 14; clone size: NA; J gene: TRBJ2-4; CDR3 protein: CASSPGTGGNIQYF; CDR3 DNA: TGTGCCAGCAGCCCCGGGACAGGAGGAAACATTCAGTACTTC
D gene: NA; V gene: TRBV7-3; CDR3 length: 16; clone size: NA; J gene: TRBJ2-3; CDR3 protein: CASSMGRRGASDTQYF; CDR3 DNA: TGTGCCAGCAGCATGGGTAGAAGGGGCGCATCAGATACGCAGTATTTT
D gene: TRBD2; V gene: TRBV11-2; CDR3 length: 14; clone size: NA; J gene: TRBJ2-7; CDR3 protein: CASSSTGTIYEQYF; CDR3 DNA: TGTGCCAGCAGCTCGACCGGGACTATCTACGAGCAGTACTTC
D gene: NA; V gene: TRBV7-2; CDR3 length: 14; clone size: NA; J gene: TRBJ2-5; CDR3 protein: CASSVGPYQETQYF; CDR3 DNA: TGTGCCAGCAGCGTGGGCCCCTACCAAGAGACCCAGTACTTC
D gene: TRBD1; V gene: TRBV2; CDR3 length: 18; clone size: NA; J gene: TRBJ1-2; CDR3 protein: CASSRPGTGGPYIYGYTF; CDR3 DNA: TGTGCCAGCAGCCGCCCCGGGACAGGGGGCCCCTATATCTATGGCTACACCTTC
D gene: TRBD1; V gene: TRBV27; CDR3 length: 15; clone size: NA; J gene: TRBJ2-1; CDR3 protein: CASKDRGEAYNEQFF; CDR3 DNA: TGTGCCAGCAAAGACAGGGGAGAGGCCTACAATGAGCAGTTCTTC
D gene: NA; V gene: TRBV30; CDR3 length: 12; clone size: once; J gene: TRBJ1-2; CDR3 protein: CAWRAAGYGYTF; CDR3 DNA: TGTGCCTGGAGAGCGGCGGGTTATGGCTACACCTTC
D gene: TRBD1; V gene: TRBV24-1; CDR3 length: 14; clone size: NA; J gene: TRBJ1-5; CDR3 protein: CATSRQGNNQPQHF; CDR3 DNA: TGTGCCACCAGTCGACAGGGAAACAATCAGCCCCAGCATTTT
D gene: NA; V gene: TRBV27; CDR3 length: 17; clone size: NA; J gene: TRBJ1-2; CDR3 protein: CASATLGQRGVNYGYTF; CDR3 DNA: TGTGCCAGCGCCACTTTAGGGCAAAGGGGCGTCAACTATGGCTACACCTTC
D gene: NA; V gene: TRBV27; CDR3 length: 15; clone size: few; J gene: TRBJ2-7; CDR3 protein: CASSLAGAVPNEQYF; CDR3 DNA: TGTGCCAGCAGTTTAGCAGGGGCAGTCCCTAACGAGCAGTACTTC
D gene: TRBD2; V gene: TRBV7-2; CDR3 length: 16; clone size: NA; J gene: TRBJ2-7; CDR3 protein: CASSFGTSGRALIWYF; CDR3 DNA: TGTGCCAGCAGCTTCGGGACTAGCGGGAGGGCCCTTATCTGGTACTTC
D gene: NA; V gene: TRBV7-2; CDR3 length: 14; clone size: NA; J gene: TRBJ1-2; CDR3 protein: CASSDRRQPYGYTF; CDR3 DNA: TGTGCCAGCAGCGATCGCAGACAGCCCTATGGCTACACCTTC
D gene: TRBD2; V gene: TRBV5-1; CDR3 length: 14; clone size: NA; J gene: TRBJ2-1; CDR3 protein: CASSLGEGRSEQFF; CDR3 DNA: TGCGCCAGCAGCTTGGGGGAGGGACGATCTGAGCAGTTCTTC
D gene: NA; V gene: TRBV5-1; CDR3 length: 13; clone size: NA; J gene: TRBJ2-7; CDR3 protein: CASSLESGIEQYF; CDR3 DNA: TGCGCCAGCAGCTTGGAGTCAGGGATCGAGCAGTACTTC
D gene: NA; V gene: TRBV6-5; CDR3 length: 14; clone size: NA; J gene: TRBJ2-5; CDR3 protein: CASTSTAIQETQYF; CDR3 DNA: TGTGCCAGCACCTCGACAGCTATCCAAGAGACCCAGTACTTC
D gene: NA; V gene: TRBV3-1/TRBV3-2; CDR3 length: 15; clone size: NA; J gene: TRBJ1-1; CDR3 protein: CASSQSQWRYTEAFF; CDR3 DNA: TGTGCCAGCAGCCAATCGCAGTGGAGGTACACTGAAGCTTTCTTT
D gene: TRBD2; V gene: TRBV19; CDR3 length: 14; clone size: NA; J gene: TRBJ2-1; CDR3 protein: CASIDRAGGNEQFF; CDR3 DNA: TGTGCCAGTATCGACCGAGCGGGGGGGAATGAGCAGTTCTTC
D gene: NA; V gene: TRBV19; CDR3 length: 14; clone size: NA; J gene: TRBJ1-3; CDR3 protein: CASSIALAGNTIYF; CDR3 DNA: TGTGCCAGTAGTATCGCGCTTGCTGGAAACACCATATATTTT
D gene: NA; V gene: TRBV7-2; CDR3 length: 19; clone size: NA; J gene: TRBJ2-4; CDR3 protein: CASSLRVGAAGIAKNIQYF; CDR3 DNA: TGTGCCAGCAGCTTAAGGGTAGGGGCTGCGGGAATAGCCAAAAACATTCAGTACTTC
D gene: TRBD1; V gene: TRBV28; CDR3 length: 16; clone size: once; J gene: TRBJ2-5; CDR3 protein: CASSPIARGRRETQYF; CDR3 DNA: TGTGCCAGCAGTCCCATCGCCAGGGGGCGGCGCGAGACCCAGTACTTC
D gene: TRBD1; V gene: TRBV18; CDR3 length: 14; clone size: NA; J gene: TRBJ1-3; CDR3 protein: CASSRQGSGNTIYF; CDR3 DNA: TGTGCCAGCTCAAGACAGGGATCTGGAAACACCATATATTTT
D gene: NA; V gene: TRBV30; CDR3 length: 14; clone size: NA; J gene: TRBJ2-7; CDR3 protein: CAWSVQDIPYEQYF; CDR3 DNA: TGTGCCTGGAGTGTACAGGACATTCCCTACGAGCAGTACTTC
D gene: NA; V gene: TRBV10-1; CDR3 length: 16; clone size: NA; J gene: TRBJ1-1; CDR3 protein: CASSDIPKRRPGEAFF; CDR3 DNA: TGCGCCAGCAGTGATATCCCAAAGAGACGGCCAGGTGAAGCTTTCTTT
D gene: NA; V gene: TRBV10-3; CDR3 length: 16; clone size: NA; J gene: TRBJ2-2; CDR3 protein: CAISDSLPWYTGELFF; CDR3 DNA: TGTGCCATCAGTGATTCACTCCCCTGGTACACCGGGGAGCTGTTTTTT
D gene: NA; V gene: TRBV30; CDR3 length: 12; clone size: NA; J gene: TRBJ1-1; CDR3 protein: CAWSGGGTEAFF; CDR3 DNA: TGTGCCTGGAGTGGAGGGGGTACTGAAGCTTTCTTT
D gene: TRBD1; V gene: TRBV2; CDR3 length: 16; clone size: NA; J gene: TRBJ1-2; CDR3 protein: CASSSAGTENNYGYTF; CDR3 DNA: TGTGCCAGCAGTTCCGCCGGGACAGAGAATAACTATGGCTACACCTTC
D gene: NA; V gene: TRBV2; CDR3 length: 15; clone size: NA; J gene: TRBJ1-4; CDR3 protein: CASSEVARSGEKLFF; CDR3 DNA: TGTGCCAGCAGTGAAGTGGCGAGATCGGGGGAAAAACTGTTTTTT
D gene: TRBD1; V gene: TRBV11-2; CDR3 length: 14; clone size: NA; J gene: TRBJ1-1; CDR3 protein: CASTRDRQNTEAFF; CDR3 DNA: TGTGCCAGCACCCGGGACAGACAGAACACTGAAGCTTTCTTT
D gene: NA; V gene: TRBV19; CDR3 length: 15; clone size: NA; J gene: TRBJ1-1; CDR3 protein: CASSKGDWMNTEAFF; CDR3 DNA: TGTGCCAGTAGTAAGGGGGATTGGATGAACACTGAAGCTTTCTTT
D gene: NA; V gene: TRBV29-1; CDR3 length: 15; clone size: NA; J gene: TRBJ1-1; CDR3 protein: CSVLLSSTAPPKAFF; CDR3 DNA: TGCAGCGTTCTATTGTCTTCTACAGCCCCTCCTAAAGCTTTCTTT
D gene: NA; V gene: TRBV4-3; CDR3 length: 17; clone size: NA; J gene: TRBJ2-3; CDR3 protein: CASSQEGSRGSTDTQYF; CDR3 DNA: TGCGCCAGCAGCCAAGAAGGTTCAAGGGGAAGCACAGATACGCAGTATTTT
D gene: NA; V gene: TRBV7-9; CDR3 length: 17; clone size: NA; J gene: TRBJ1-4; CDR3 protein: CASSLSRRVATNEKLFF; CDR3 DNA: TGTGCCAGCAGCTTATCTCGGCGGGTCGCAACTAATGAAAAACTGTTTTTT
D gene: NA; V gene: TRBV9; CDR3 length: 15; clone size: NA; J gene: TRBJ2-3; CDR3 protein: CASSESATIEVTQYF; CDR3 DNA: TGTGCCAGCAGCGAATCAGCGACGATCGAGGTCACGCAGTATTTT
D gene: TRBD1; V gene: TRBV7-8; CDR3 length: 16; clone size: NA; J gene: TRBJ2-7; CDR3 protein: CASSRGTGRSSYEQYF; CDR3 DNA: TGTGCCAGCAGCCGAGGGACAGGAAGAAGCTCCTACGAGCAGTACTTC
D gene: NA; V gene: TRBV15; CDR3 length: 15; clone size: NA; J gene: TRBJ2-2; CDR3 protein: CATSRGGTSTGELFF; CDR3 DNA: TGTGCCACCAGCAGAGGCGGTACCTCCACCGGGGAGCTGTTTTTT
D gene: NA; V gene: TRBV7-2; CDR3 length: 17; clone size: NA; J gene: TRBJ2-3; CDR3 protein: CASSRQDHSRRTDTQYF; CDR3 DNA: TGTGCCAGCAGCCGCCAAGACCATTCCAGGCGCACAGATACGCAGTATTTT
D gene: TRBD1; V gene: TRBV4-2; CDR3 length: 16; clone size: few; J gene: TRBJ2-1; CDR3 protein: CASSQDPGGSYNEQFF; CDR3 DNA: TGTGCCAGCAGCCAAGATCCAGGGGGCTCCTACAATGAGCAGTTCTTC